The present T cell receptor (beta chain) was sequenced within a study of blood T cell repertoires in COVID-19. There are 17 residues in the CDR3. Between the trimmed V and J ends, which lost 2 bases and 0 bases, there was a span of 15 bases. Germline V gene sequence: CDR1 MNHNS, CDR2 SASEGT. Authors' analysis steps: Reference gene primer amplification gave estimated nucleated cell counts. TCRdb keeps only in-frame clones here, not all; method: immunoSEQ multiplex PCR. That table gives V, J and clone size, and the DNA gave D and trimming. The table includes 50,000 to 75,000 clones, around 84% detected once.

The V call is TRBV6-1, the J call TRBJ2-3; D call uncertain. The source material was peripheral blood. This receptor was taken from a man in his fifties or sixties with acute or convalescent COVID-19. The CDR3 DNA reads as TGTGCCAGCAGTGAACGGTGGGCAGCCGGTAGCACAGATACGCAGTATTTT. Translated, it gives CASSERWAAGSTDTQYF.